This T cell receptor beta chain was captured in a study of cytomegalovirus exposure and HLA in healthy donors. PCR involved 60 Vbeta and 13 Jbeta primers. Clones were read by immunoSEQ multiplex PCR, and TCRdb kept only the in-frame ones, dropping some. The sample lists about 30,000 clones, around nine tenths seen once, with approximately 3% in the top ten. Study conclusions and caveats: Accounts indicate the classifier identified cytomegalovirus status with strong specificity and sensitivity.

Per germline, CDR1 MNHNS and CDR2 SASEGT. Trimming took 2 bases from V and 6 from J, leaving 14 bases between them. The CDR3 is 15 residues long. This clone has only one observation. Its antigen is as yet unknown. The rearrangement links TRBV6-1 to TRBJ1-5; D possibly corresponds to TRBD1 (5 bases). The receptor's source is a boy aged 5-17 years in good health and CMV-seronegative. The sequenced sample was PBMCs. The CDR3 coding sequence is TGTGCCAGCAGTGAAACCCCTGGGGGGGGTCAGCCCCAGCATTTT. Translating it yields CASSETPGGGQPQHF.